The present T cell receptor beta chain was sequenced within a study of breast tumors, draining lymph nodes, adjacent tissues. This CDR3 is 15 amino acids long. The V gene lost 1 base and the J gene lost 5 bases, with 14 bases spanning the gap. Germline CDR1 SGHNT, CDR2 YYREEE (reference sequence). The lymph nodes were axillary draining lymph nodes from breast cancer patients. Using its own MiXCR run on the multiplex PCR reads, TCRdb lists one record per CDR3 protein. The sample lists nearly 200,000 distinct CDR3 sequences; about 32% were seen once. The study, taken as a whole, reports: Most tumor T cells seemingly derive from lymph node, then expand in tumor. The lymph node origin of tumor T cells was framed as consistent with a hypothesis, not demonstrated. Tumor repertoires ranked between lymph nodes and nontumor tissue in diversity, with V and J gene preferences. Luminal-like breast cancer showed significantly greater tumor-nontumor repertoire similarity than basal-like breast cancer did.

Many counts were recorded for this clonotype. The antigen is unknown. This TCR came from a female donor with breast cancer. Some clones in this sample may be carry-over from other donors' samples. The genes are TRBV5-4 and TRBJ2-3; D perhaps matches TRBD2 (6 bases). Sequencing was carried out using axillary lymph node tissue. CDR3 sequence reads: CASSLMGPGGDTQYF. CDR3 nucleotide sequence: TGTGCCAGCAGCTTGATGGGCCCCGGGGGAGATACGCAGTATTTT.